This passage covers 18 T cell receptor beta chains from one sample sequenced in a study of blood T cell repertoires in COVID-19. Produced via immunoSEQ multiplex PCR; TCRdb's table is partial and in-frame only. Here the sample spans about 69,000 clones, roughly 89% being singletons. Sequencing used peripheral blood. These receptors came from a man aged 25 to 45 with acute or convalescent COVID-19.

This clone has just one count. The chain combines TRBV19 with TRBJ2-7; weak D call: TRBD2 (6 bases). Germline CDR1 reads LNHDA; CDR2 reads SQIVND (reference sequence). V lost 5 bases to trimming and J lost 6 bases, with 17 bases between them. The CDR3 extends over 14 amino acids. The CDR3: CASSYSGLNSEQYF. CDR3 DNA: TGTGCCAGTAGTTACTCGGGACTTAATAGCGAGCAGTACTTC. The full variable domain, in which reference TRBV19 and TRBJ2-7 provide the parts outside the CDR3, is DGGITQSPKYLFRKEGQNVTLSCEQNLNHDAMYWYRQDPGQGLRLIYYSQIVNDFQKGDIAEGYSVSREKKESFPLTVTSAQKNPTAFYLCASSYSGLNSEQYFGPGTRLTVT.

The J gene is TRBJ2-7, the V gene TRBV10-3, with 8 bases matching TRBD1. CDR1 ENHRY and CDR2 SYGVKD come from the germline V gene. The CDR3 covers 13 residues. V lost 5 bases and J lost 5; bases outside the gene matches: 5. CDR3 bases: TGTGCCATCAGTACCCGGGGACAGGACGAGCAGTACGTC. Translation gives CAISTRGQDEQYV.

The chain couples TRBV5-8 to TRBJ1-4; TRBD1 agrees at 8 bases. The V gene end was trimmed by 4 bases and the J gene end by 7 bases; junction bases not matched to a gene: 6. This CDR3 has 14 residues. Germline CDR1 and CDR2: SGHTS and YDEGEE. CDR3 protein: CASSTGQGGEKLFF. In DNA form, the CDR3 reads TGTGCCAGCAGCACTGGACAGGGTGGTGAAAAACTGTTTTTT.

The chain links TRBV18 to TRBJ1-1; 8 bases match TRBD1. Germline CDR1 reads KGHSH; CDR2 reads LQKENI. The CDR3 loop spans 18 amino acids. Unmatched junction bases numbered 16, after V lost 0 bases and J lost 7 bases. The CDR3 reads CASSPPTLARDRGSEAFF. The CDR3 nucleotides read TGTGCCAGCTCACCACCGACTCTGGCCCGAGACAGGGGTAGTGAAGCTTTCTTT.

The rearrangement uses TRBV12-5 and TRBJ2-6, with 10 bases identical to TRBD1. V was clipped by 1 base and J by 2 bases; unmatched bases: 11. Germline-derived CDR1 and CDR2 are LGHNT and FRNRAP. The CDR3 is 20 amino acids. The CDR3 region has the DNA TGTGCTAGTGGTTTGGGGCCAGGACAGGGGGATTACCCTGGGGCCAACGTCCTGACTTTC. It encodes CASGLGPGQGDYPGANVLTF.

This clone was seen just once. The rearrangement uses TRBV30 and TRBJ1-2; 7 bases are a match to TRBD1. After removal of 1 base from V and 5 bases from J, the junction contained 13 bases not matched to a gene. The CDR3 runs 16 residues. Germline V lookup: CDR1 GTSNPN, CDR2 SVGIG (reference sequence). The CDR3 bases are TGTGCCTGGAGTGCCATCGACAGGGCGGGAGGGTATGGCTACACCTTC. This sequence encodes CAWSAIDRAGGYGYTF. Based on the CDR3 plus reference TRBV30 and TRBJ1-2, the full variable domain is SQTIHQWPATLVQPVGSPLSLECTVEGTSNPNLYWYRQAAGRGLQLLFYSVGIGQISSEVPQNLSASRPQDRQFILSSKKLLLSDSGFYLCAWSAIDRAGGYGYTFGSGTRLTVV.

The genes are TRBV5-1 and TRBJ1-1; no firm D call. Germline CDR1 and CDR2: SGHRS and YFSETQ. The CDR3 totals 14 residues. Trimming removed 0 bases from V and 0 bases from J, with 6 bases in between. The CDR3 protein is CASSLEALNTEAFF. CDR3 bases: TGCGCCAGCAGCTTGGAAGCTTTGAACACTGAAGCTTTCTTT.

V gene TRBV7-2 combines with J gene TRBJ2-2, with D unclear. V lost 2 bases and J lost 1, with 5 bases in between. CDR1 SGHTA and CDR2 FQGNSA come from the germline V gene. CDR3 size: 14 residues. DNA of the CDR3: TGTGCCAGCAGCTTATTCAGGAACACCGGGGAGCTGTTTTTT. Its protein is CASSLFRNTGELFF.

This CDR3 is CASSRGTSGTETQYF. The CDR3 DNA sequence: TGCGCCAGCAGCCGAGGGACTAGCGGGACGGAGACCCAGTACTTC. The rearrangement joins TRBV5-1 to TRBJ2-5; 13 nucleotides agree with TRBD2. This CDR3 is built from 15 residues. Unmatched junction bases numbered 5, after V lost 4 bases and J lost 5 bases. Germline values: CDR1 SGHRS, CDR2 YFSETQ.

This clone has just one count. This rearrangement joins TRBV7-9 to TRBJ2-2, with D tentatively TRBD1 (5 bases). This CDR3 is 15 amino acids long. V lost 2 bases and J 1 base, leaving 8 bases between the germline ends. Per germline, CDR1 SEHNR and CDR2 FQNEAQ (reference sequence). The CDR3 protein is CASSLQGGNTGELFF. CDR3 DNA: TGTGCCAGCAGCTTACAGGGTGGGAACACCGGGGAGCTGTTTTTT. Supplemented by reference TRBV7-9 and TRBJ2-2, the full variable domain reads DTGVSQNPRHKITKRGQNVTFRCDPISEHNRLYWYRQTLGQGPEFLTYFQNEAQLEKSRLLSDRFSAERPKGSFSTLEIQRTEQGDSAMYLCASSLQGGNTGELFFGEGSRLTVL.

The chain joins TRBV7-2 to TRBJ1-2; perhaps TRBD1 as D (6 bases). CDR1 is SGHTA and CDR2 is FQGNSA in the germline V gene. CDR3 length: 14 amino acids. V was shortened by 1 base and J by 3 bases, with 9 bases between the two germline ends. This chain's CDR3 is CASSLEGGDYGYTF. In nucleotides, the CDR3 is TGTGCCAGCAGCTTAGAAGGGGGGGACTATGGCTACACCTTC.

The chain joins TRBV6-6 to TRBJ2-7; D possibly corresponds to TRBD1 (6 bases). Per the germline V gene, CDR1 is MNHNY and CDR2 is SVGAGI (reference sequence). With 4 bases removed from V and 6 bases from J, the gap between germline ends came to 13 bases. The CDR3 is 13 residues long. The CDR3 region has the DNA TGTGCCAGCAGTTCCACCCAGGGGAGCGAGCAGTACGTC. Translated, it gives CASSSTQGSEQYV.

The rearrangement links TRBV5-6 to TRBJ2-1; 8 positions agree with TRBD2. V lost 4 bases and J lost 0; bases outside the gene matches: 6. From germline, CDR1 is SGHDT and CDR2 YYEEEE. This CDR3 region has 16 residues. The CDR3 region is CASSPLAGNSYNEQFF. The CDR3 DNA reads TGTGCCAGCAGCCCATTAGCGGGGAACTCCTACAATGAGCAGTTCTTC.

The chain recombines TRBV18 with TRBJ1-6; 7 nucleotides match TRBD1. CDR3 length: 15 residues. Germline-derived CDR1 and CDR2 are KGHSH and LQKENI. V trimming: 6 bases; J trimming: 8 bases; junction bases outside the gene matches: 10. The CDR3 nucleotides are TGTGCCAGCTCCACAGGGGCAGGGAAATATTCACCCCTCCACTTT. Amino acid sequence: CASSTGAGKYSPLHF.

This chain uses TRBV9 with TRBJ1-2, with no clear D. CDR3 size: 13 residues. Germline V gives CDR1 SGDLS, CDR2 YYNGEE. Deletions cut 0 bases from V and 4 bases from J, with 7 bases between. CDR3 in DNA: TGTGCCAGCAGCGTAGGCGGAGGCTATGGCTACACCTTC. Protein: CASSVGGGYGYTF. Using reference TRBV9 and TRBJ1-2 for the parts outside the CDR3, the full variable domain is DSGVTQTPKHLITATGQRVTLRCSPRSGDLSVYWYQQSLDQGLQFLIQYYNGEERAKGNILERFSAQQFPDLHSELNLSSLELGDSALYFCASSVGGGYGYTFGSGTRLTVV.

The V call is TRBV27, the J call TRBJ1-1, with a weak D call TRBD1 (5 bases). The germline V and J ends were trimmed by 6 bases and 1 base, with 12 bases remaining between them. The CDR3 sequence is 14 residues long. CDR1 MNHEY and CDR2 SMNVEV come from the germline V gene (reference sequence). CDR3 region: CASRGGSANTEAFF. The CDR3 DNA sequence: TGTGCCAGCAGGGGGGGATCAGCGAACACTGAAGCTTTCTTT.

The chain carries TRBV27 and TRBJ2-1; 9 nucleotides align to TRBD1. V lost 5 bases and J lost 13; bases outside the gene matches: 9. CDR3 length: 13 residues. Germline lookup yields CDR1 MNHEY and CDR2 SMNVEV (reference sequence). The CDR3 coding sequence is TGTGCCAGCAGTCCCGTACAGGGGGCTTACCAGTTCTTC. Residues: CASSPVQGAYQFF.

This clone was recorded only once. The CDR3 loop is CASSMSGEQFF. In nucleotides, the CDR3 is TGTGCCAGTAGTATGAGCGGTGAGCAGTTCTTC. This chain connects TRBV19 to TRBJ2-1, with a possible D match to TRBD2 (5 bases). The germline CDR1 and CDR2 sequences are LNHDA and SQIVND (reference sequence). With 3 bases removed from V and 9 bases from J, the gap between germline ends came to 6 bases. CDR3 length: 11 residues.